The T cell receptor (beta chain) described here comes from a study of CD8 T cells in Susac syndrome. Findings and limits, study-wide: The study admitted that it had a relatively small number of individuals in its TCR sequencing and HLA analysis.

The study sequenced TCR beta in blood CD8+ and CD4+ T cells. TEMRA cells were FACS-enriched, with CD8+ and CD4+ T cells isolated negatively. Reverse transcription of 0.5 to 1 ug RNA was performed with random hexamers. TCRdb analysed the immunoSEQ multiplex PCR reads with MiXCR anew, one entry per CDR3 protein. The table includes 150,000 or so distinct CDR3 sequences, about 93% detected once. A word on this clonotype: Its antigen is not known.

V lost 5 bases and J 6 bases, leaving 10 bases between the germline ends. Per germline, CDR1 MNHNS and CDR2 SASEGT. CDR3 size: 12 residues. The clonotype originates from a human donor in good health. Material: CD4+ T cells from PBMCs. The rearrangement joins TRBV6-1 to TRBJ1-2; unclear D gene. The CDR3 loop is CASSLKGNGYTF. In DNA, the CDR3 is TGTGCCAGCAGTTTGAAAGGGAATGGCTACACCTTC.